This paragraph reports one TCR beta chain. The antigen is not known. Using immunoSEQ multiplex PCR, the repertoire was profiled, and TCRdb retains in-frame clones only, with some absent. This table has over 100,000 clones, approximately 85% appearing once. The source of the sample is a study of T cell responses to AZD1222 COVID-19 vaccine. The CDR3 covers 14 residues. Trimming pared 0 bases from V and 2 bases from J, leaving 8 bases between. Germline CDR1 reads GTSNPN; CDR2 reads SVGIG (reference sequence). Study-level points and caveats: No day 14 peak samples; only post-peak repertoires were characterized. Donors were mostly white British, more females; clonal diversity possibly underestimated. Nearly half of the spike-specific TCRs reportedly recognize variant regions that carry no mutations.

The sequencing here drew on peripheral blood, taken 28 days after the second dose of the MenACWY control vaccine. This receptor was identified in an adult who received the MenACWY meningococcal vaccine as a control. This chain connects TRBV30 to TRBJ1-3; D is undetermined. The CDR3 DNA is TGTGCCTGGAGTGTAAGGGCTCCTGGAAACACCATATATTTT. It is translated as CAWSVRAPGNTIYF. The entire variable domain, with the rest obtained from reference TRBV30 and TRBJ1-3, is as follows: SQTIHQWPATLVQPVGSPLSLECTVEGTSNPNLYWYRQAAGRGLQLLFYSVGIGQISSEVPQNLSASRPQDRQFILSSKKLLLSDSGFYLCAWSVRAPGNTIYFGEGSWLTVV.